Following are 21 T cell receptor beta chains from one sample sequenced in a study of blood T cell repertoires in COVID-19. Method: immunoSEQ multiplex PCR; TCRdb's copy keeps in-frame clones and lacks some. Of fewer than 350,000 clones in the sample, around nine tenths are singletons; the top ten hold less than 15%. Material for sequencing was peripheral blood. Receptors originate from a woman between 65 and 79 years old with COVID-19, enrolled during active disease.

The V call is TRBV29-1, the J call TRBJ2-3; 8 bases fit TRBD2. Losses at the gene ends were 3 bases for V and 0 bases for J; bases not matched to a gene: 2. Germline CDR1 and CDR2: SQVTM and ANQGSEA. The CDR3 loop spans 14 amino acids. This chain's CDR3 is CSVDGGVSTDTQYF. CDR3 bases: TGCAGCGTTGACGGGGGGGTTAGCACAGATACGCAGTATTTT.

CDR3 DNA sequence: TGCGCCAGCAGCCAAGAAACAGGGATTTCACCCCTCCACTTT. Amino acid sequence: CASSQETGISPLHF. This chain uses TRBV4-1 with TRBJ1-6, with TRBD1 as a possible D gene (6 bases). Per germline, CDR1 MGHRA and CDR2 YSYEKL. The germline V and J ends were trimmed by 0 bases and 9 bases, with 9 bases remaining between them. The CDR3 loop spans 14 amino acids.

This clone was recorded once. V and J are TRBV6-5 and TRBJ2-5; 7 nucleotides agree with TRBD1. J lost 3 bases, V lost 3 bases, and 7 bases had no gene match. Germline CDR1 is MNHEY and CDR2 is SVGAGI. This CDR3 contains 15 residues. CDR3 loop: CASSYRAGGEETQYF. The CDR3 coding sequence is TGTGCCAGCAGTTATAGGGCAGGGGGTGAAGAGACCCAGTACTTC.

This chain joins TRBV3-1 (or the pseudogene TRBV3-2) and TRBJ2-2, with TRBD1 matching over 10 bases. Germline loops: CDR1 LGHDT, CDR2 YNNKEL (reference sequence). The CDR3 length is 16 residues. The V gene end was trimmed by 6 bases and the J gene end by 3 bases; junction bases not matched to a gene: 7. CDR3 coding DNA: TGTGCCAGCAGGTTTTCGACAGGGGGCGACACCGGGGAGCTGTTTTTT. Translation gives CASRFSTGGDTGELFF.

The CDR3 nucleotides are TGTGCCAGCAGCTCCGGGACAGGGGGATACTACGAGCAGTACTTC. Protein product: CASSSGTGGYYEQYF. V is TRBV5-4 and J is TRBJ2-7; 11 bases map to TRBD1. CDR3 length: 15 amino acids. With V trimmed by 3 bases and J by 3 bases, 5 bases remained unmatched. CDR1 is SGHNT and CDR2 is YYREEE in the germline V gene (reference sequence).

This clone was detected once. The chain has TRBV24-1 and TRBJ2-2; D is uncertain. Trimming left V 7 bases short and J 7 bases short, with 12 bases between. The CDR3 totals 13 residues. Germline values: CDR1 KGHDR, CDR2 SFDVKD. The CDR3 DNA sequence: TGTGCCACCAGCGACATAGTTGACGGGGAGCTGTTTTTT. Its protein is CATSDIVDGELFF.

Points on this clone: Other nucleotide sequences from this sample produce the same CDR3. V gene TRBV24-1 combines with J gene TRBJ1-1, with 8 positions matching TRBD1. With V trimmed by 4 bases and J by 1 base, 4 bases remained unmatched. The germline gives CDR1 KGHDR, CDR2 SFDVKD. The CDR3 totals 15 residues. CDR3 DNA sequence: TGTGCCACCAGTGACCCCGGACAGGGGAACACTGAAGCTTTCTTT. The encoded protein is CATSDPGQGNTEAFF.

The chain combines TRBV27 with TRBJ2-7, with TRBD1 as a possible D gene (5 bases). CDR1 is MNHEY and CDR2 is SMNVEV in the germline V gene (reference sequence). The CDR3 contains 12 residues. The V and J ends lost 3 bases and 6 bases respectively, with 9 bases between them. CDR3 sequence (DNA): TGTGCCAGCAGTTTTTCTGGGGCCGAGCAGTACTTC. Residues: CASSFSGAEQYF.

This clone was recorded only once. The chain has TRBV27 and TRBJ1-2, with D possibly TRBD1 on 5 matching bases. The CDR3 has 12 residues. Deletions cut 8 bases from V and 7 bases from J, with 14 bases between. Germline assignment: CDR1 MNHEY and CDR2 SMNVEV (reference sequence). The CDR3, as DNA: TGTGCCAGCCGGGAGGGGTTGAGTGGCTACACCTTC. It encodes CASREGLSGYTF.

This clone was picked up one time. The chain is built from TRBV6-2 or TRBV6-3 and TRBJ1-2; TRBD1 is a possible D gene (5 bases). V gave up 3 bases and J gave up 4 bases, with 9 bases separating them. Germline values: CDR1 MNHEY, CDR2 SVGEGT. The CDR3 is made up of 13 amino acids. The CDR3 region is CASSYRQGYGYTF. DNA of the CDR3: TGTGCCAGCAGTTATCGTCAGGGCTATGGCTACACCTTC.

The CDR3 protein is CSVAPVQETQYF. The CDR3 DNA sequence: TGCAGCGTTGCGCCAGTCCAAGAGACCCAGTACTTC. This chain uses TRBV29-1 with TRBJ2-5; D remains unclear. The germline CDR1 and CDR2 sequences are SQVTM and ANQGSEA. The CDR3 loop spans 12 amino acids. Trimming stripped 4 bases from V and 1 base from J, with 7 bases between.

The chain employs TRBV12-3 or TRBV12-4 and TRBJ1-5; D is unresolved. The CDR3 has 13 amino acids. Trimming pared 7 bases from V and 9 bases from J, leaving 16 bases between. Here the CDR3 DNA reads TGTGCCAGCACCTCCTCCGAAGAGAGGCCCCAGCATTTT. Its protein product is CASTSSEERPQHF.

The gene calls are TRBV27 and TRBJ1-1, with D possibly TRBD1 on 5 matching bases. The V gene lost 5 bases and the J gene lost 5 bases, with 12 bases spanning the gap. Germline V gene data show CDR1 as MNHEY and CDR2 as SMNVEV (reference sequence). The CDR3 covers 13 residues. The CDR3 reads CASSGSGKTEAFF. The DNA of the CDR3 is TGTGCCAGCAGTGGCTCAGGGAAAACTGAAGCTTTCTTT.

The chain links TRBV29-1 to TRBJ1-1; possibly TRBD1 for D (5 bases). CDR1 and CDR2 from the germline V gene are SQVTM and ANQGSEA. Trimming took off 5 bases at V and 0 bases at J, with 13 bases between the two ends. The CDR3 is 14 residues long. The CDR3 is CSVNVGGMNTEAFF. The CDR3 nucleotides are TGCAGCGTTAATGTGGGGGGTATGAACACTGAAGCTTTCTTT.

The CDR3 loop reads CASSGLDSLSYNEQFF. The DNA of the CDR3 is TGTGCCAGCAGTGGGCTCGACAGTCTTTCCTACAATGAGCAGTTCTTC. The rearrangement links TRBV25-1 to TRBJ2-1, with D perhaps matching TRBD1 (5 bases). This CDR3 has 16 residues. V lost 4 bases and J lost 1, with 14 bases in between. The germline V gene has CDR1 MGHDK and CDR2 SYGVNS.

The rearrangement joins TRBV4-3 to TRBJ1-2, with 9 bases fitting TRBD1. Trimming cost V 0 bases and J 4 bases; bases outside gene matches: 9. This CDR3 comprises 17 residues. Germline loops: CDR1 LGHNA, CDR2 YSLEER. The CDR3 DNA follows: TGCGCCAGCAGCCAAGATATTGGACAGGGGTTTGCCTATGGCTACACCTTC. This gives the protein CASSQDIGQGFAYGYTF.

This chain uses TRBV29-1 with TRBJ1-1, with D maybe TRBD1 (5 bases). Trimming left V 5 bases short and J 4 bases short, with 14 bases between. CDR3 length equals 13 residues. The germline CDR1 and CDR2 sequences are SQVTM and ANQGSEA. The DNA for the CDR3 is TGCAGCGTTAGTAGGGGAGGCCCCACTGAAGCTTTCTTT. It encodes CSVSRGGPTEAFF.

In its sample, this clone was seen once. The chain couples TRBV27 to TRBJ1-5; D gene uncertain. There are 16 residues in the CDR3. CDR1 is MNHEY and CDR2 is SMNVEV in the germline V gene (reference sequence). The V and J ends lost 4 bases and 0 bases respectively, with 13 bases between them. The CDR3 sequence: CASSSKATNSNQPQHF. The CDR3 nucleotides read TGTGCCAGCAGTTCTAAAGCAACGAATAGCAATCAGCCCCAGCATTTT.

The sample holds one count of this clone. The chain links TRBV19 to TRBJ1-5; 11 bases are shared with TRBD1. The germline V gene encodes CDR1 LNHDA and CDR2 SQIVND (reference sequence). The CDR3 is made up of 14 amino acids. J gave up 5 bases and V 6 bases, and 3 bases lay outside the gene matches. CDR3 residues: CASSRTGGDQPQHF. In DNA, the CDR3 is TGTGCCAGTAGCCGGACAGGGGGCGATCAGCCCCAGCATTTT. The full variable domain, in which reference TRBV19 and TRBJ1-5 provide the parts outside the CDR3, is DGGITQSPKYLFRKEGQNVTLSCEQNLNHDAMYWYRQDPGQGLRLIYYSQIVNDFQKGDIAEGYSVSREKKESFPLTVTSAQKNPTAFYLCASSRTGGDQPQHFGDGTRLSIL.

The V gene is TRBV4-1, the J gene TRBJ2-5, with TRBD2 matching over 9 bases. Germline trimming cut 1 base from V and 9 bases from J; bases unmatched to any gene: 21. The CDR3 sequence is 19 residues long. Looked up from germline, CDR1 is MGHRA and CDR2 is YSYEKL. CDR3 protein: CASSQGPTLAGAPLLAQYF. In nucleotides, the CDR3 is TGCGCCAGCAGCCAAGGACCCACCTTAGCGGGGGCCCCTCTGTTGGCCCAGTACTTC.

CDR3 DNA sequence: TGCGCCAGCAGCTTGGGCCGGGACATTCCCTACGAGCAGTACTTC. Translating it yields CASSLGRDIPYEQYF. The V gene is TRBV5-1, the J gene TRBJ2-7; a possible D gene is TRBD1 (6 bases). V dropped 0 bases and J dropped 2 bases, with 12 bases sitting between them. The CDR3 is made up of 15 amino acids. Germline V gene lookup returns CDR1 SGHRS and CDR2 YFSETQ.